The 25 T cell receptor beta chains given below trace back to one sample, sequenced in a study of blood T cell repertoires in COVID-19. Generated by immunoSEQ multiplex PCR, the TCRdb table keeps only in-frame clones and is missing some. The sample contains 70,000 to 75,000 clones, about 79% of which appear only once. The sequenced material came from peripheral blood. These receptors originate from a man between 65 and 85 years old with acute or convalescent COVID-19.

The rearrangement links TRBV7-9 to TRBJ1-1; tentative D call: TRBD1 (5 bases). CDR3 size: 15 residues. Per the germline V gene, CDR1 is SEHNR and CDR2 is FQNEAQ (reference sequence). The V and J ends lost 2 bases and 3 bases respectively, with 13 bases between them. As DNA, the CDR3 is TGTGCCAGCAGCTTATCCCAGGGTACGTACACTGAAGCTTTCTTT. Protein: CASSLSQGTYTEAFF.

The chain recombines TRBV5-1 with TRBJ2-2; D remains unclear. The CDR3 runs to 15 residues. V lost 1 base and J lost 5, with 12 bases in between. Germline lookup yields CDR1 SGHRS and CDR2 YFSETQ. The CDR3 DNA reads as TGCGCCAGCAGCTTGTCCCTCACTTTGACCGGGGAGCTGTTTTTT. It encodes CASSLSLTLTGELFF.

The chain joins TRBV5-8 to TRBJ2-7, with D tentatively TRBD1 (5 bases). Trimming took 1 base from V and 5 from J, leaving 10 bases between them. The germline V gene has CDR1 SGHTS and CDR2 YDEGEE. This CDR3 spans 13 amino acids. CDR3: CASSLSGIHEQYF. In DNA form, the CDR3 reads TGTGCCAGCAGCTTGTCAGGGATCCACGAGCAGTACTTC. The full variable domain, rest sourced from reference TRBV5-8 and TRBJ2-7, is EAGVTQSPTHLIKTRGQQATLRCSPISGHTSVYWYQQALGLGLQFLLWYDEGEERNRGNFPPRFSGRQFPNYSSELNVNALELEDSALYLCASSLSGIHEQYFGPGTRLTVT.

This clone has just one count. The J gene is TRBJ2-1, the V gene TRBV11-2, with a weak D call TRBD2 (6 bases). Trimming took off 2 bases at V and 1 base at J, with 9 bases between the two ends. The CDR3 consists of 15 residues. Germline CDR1 is SGHAT and CDR2 is FQNNGV. The CDR3 bases are TGTGCCAGCAGCTTACGCGGGAATTCCTACAATGAGCAGTTCTTC. Amino acids: CASSLRGNSYNEQFF.

The chain carries TRBV4-1 and TRBJ1-5; D is unclear. The germline V and J ends were trimmed by 1 base and 3 bases, with 7 bases remaining between them. Looked up from germline, CDR1 is MGHRA and CDR2 is YSYEKL. The CDR3 runs to 14 residues. Written as DNA, the CDR3 is TGCGCCAGCAGCCAAGCCAGGTTCAATCAGCCCCAGCATTTT. It encodes CASSQARFNQPQHF.

The chain carries TRBV6-1 and TRBJ1-1; 8 positions match TRBD1. V shed 6 bases, J shed 6 bases, and the junction held 12 bases outside the gene matches. The CDR3 is made up of 15 amino acids. Germline V gene data show CDR1 as MNHNS and CDR2 as SASEGT. Here the CDR3 DNA reads TGTGCCAGCAGCCAAGGCGGACAGGGTGTCGCTGAAGCTTTCTTT. Translation gives CASSQGGQGVAEAFF.

V is TRBV28 and J is TRBJ1-5; the D gene is possibly TRBD1 (5 bases). V was pared by 6 bases and J by 4 bases, with 16 bases between. CDR1 MDHEN and CDR2 SYDVKM come from the germline V gene. The CDR3 sequence is 15 residues long. This CDR3 is CASREQDAFNQPQHF. For the CDR3, the DNA is TGTGCCAGCAGGGAACAGGACGCGTTTAATCAGCCCCAGCATTTT.

The J gene is TRBJ2-5, the V gene TRBV6-6; D gene uncertain. V lost 7 bases to trimming and J lost 4 bases, with 10 bases between them. Germline CDR1 and CDR2: MNHNY and SVGAGI (reference sequence). This CDR3 region has 12 residues. This CDR3 is CASMSDGETQYF. The CDR3 bases are TGTGCCAGCATGAGTGATGGAGAGACCCAGTACTTC.

This clone was observed a single time. The chain joins TRBV5-1 to TRBJ2-7; 7 nucleotides match TRBD1. Unmatched junction bases numbered 8, after V lost 8 bases and J lost 0 bases. The CDR3 sequence is 14 residues long. Germline V gene lookup returns CDR1 SGHRS and CDR2 YFSETQ. This chain's CDR3 is CASQGELASYEQYF. DNA for the CDR3: TGCGCCAGTCAGGGGGAGCTAGCCTCCTACGAGCAGTACTTC. The full variable domain, its missing parts supplied by reference TRBV5-1 and TRBJ2-7, is KAGVTQTPRYLIKTRGQQVTLSCSPISGHRSVSWYQQTPGQGLQFLFEYFSETQRNKGNFPGRFSGRQFSNSRSEMNVSTLELGDSALYLCASQGELASYEQYFGPGTRLTVT.

The rearrangement uses TRBV4-1 and TRBJ1-1; 7 bases align to TRBD1. Trimming removed 3 bases from V and 1 base from J; junction bases left unmatched: 5. The V gene's germline CDR1 is MGHRA and CDR2 YSYEKL. The length of the CDR3 is 15 residues. CDR3 amino acids: CASSHVGTANTEAFF. The CDR3 DNA sequence: TGCGCCAGCAGCCACGTTGGGACAGCGAACACTGAAGCTTTCTTT.

The gene calls are TRBV7-2 and TRBJ1-2; possibly TRBD1 for D (6 bases). Trimming removed 2 bases from V and 1 base from J, with 14 bases in between. The CDR3 runs 16 residues. CDR1 and CDR2 from the germline V gene are SGHTA and FQGNSA. The CDR3: CASSLQGPSFNYGYTF. CDR3 bases: TGTGCCAGCAGCTTACAGGGGCCCTCCTTTAACTATGGCTACACCTTC.

This sequence joins TRBV28 and TRBJ1-3; TRBD1 aligns across 8 bases. The CDR3 contains 15 residues. Germline CDR1 and CDR2: MDHEN and SYDVKM. V gave up 4 bases and J gave up 6 bases; unmatched junction bases: 8. The CDR3 DNA follows: TGTGCCAGCAGTTCGGTAGGACAGGGTCTAAACACCATATATTTT. Its translation is CASSSVGQGLNTIYF. The complete variable domain, with remaining parts taken from reference TRBV28 and TRBJ1-3, reads DVKVTQSSRYLVKRTGEKVFLECVQDMDHENMFWYRQDPGLGLRLIYFSYDVKMKEKGDIPEGYSVSREKKERFSLILESASTNQTSMYLCASSSVGQGLNTIYFGEGSWLTVV.

The rearrangement uses TRBV5-1 and TRBJ2-1; 10 positions agree with TRBD2. Trimming cost V 0 bases and J 9 bases; bases outside gene matches: 9. Germline V gene lookup returns CDR1 SGHRS and CDR2 YFSETQ. The CDR3 extends over 16 amino acids. The CDR3 region has the DNA TGCGCCAGCAGCTTGGGGAAAGCGGGAGGGCCGGGTGAGCAGTTCTTC. Translated: CASSLGKAGGPGEQFF.

The genes are TRBV3-1 (or the pseudogene TRBV3-2) and TRBJ1-1, with unresolved D. V dropped 5 bases and J dropped 1 base, with 11 bases sitting between them. CDR3 length: 14 residues. Germline V gene data show CDR1 as LGHDT and CDR2 as YNNKEL (reference sequence). DNA of the CDR3: TGTGCCAGCAGCTACCGGGTTTCGAACACTGAAGCTTTCTTT. Residues: CASSYRVSNTEAFF.

Note on this clone: The same CDR3 also results from other DNA sequences found in this sample. The chain recombines TRBV11-3 with TRBJ2-1; no clear D gene. The CDR3 covers 12 residues. V was clipped by 2 bases and J by 5 bases, with 4 bases between them. The germline V gene encodes CDR1 SGHNT and CDR2 YENEEA. The CDR3 region is CASSLSDNEQFF. The CDR3 bases are TGTGCCAGCAGCTTATCAGACAATGAGCAGTTCTTC.

CDR3 amino acids: CASSQELSLYGYTF. The CDR3 DNA is TGCGCCAGCAGCCAAGAGTTGTCCCTCTATGGCTACACCTTC. The chain uses TRBV4-1 and TRBJ1-2; the D is unclear. CDR1 is MGHRA and CDR2 is YSYEKL in the germline V gene. The CDR3 totals 14 residues. The V and J ends lost 0 bases and 4 bases respectively, with 9 bases between them.

This chain uses TRBV29-1 with TRBJ1-1, with 10 bases aligning to TRBD1. The CDR3 has 14 residues. Germline CDR1 and CDR2: SQVTM and ANQGSEA. Unmatched junction bases numbered 6, after V lost 5 bases and J lost 3 bases. The CDR3 bases are TGCAGCGTTTCCGGGACAGGGGTCCACACTGAAGCTTTCTTT. It is translated as CSVSGTGVHTEAFF.

This clone was picked up one time. Other DNA sequences in this sample translate to the same CDR3. The genes are TRBV7-3 and TRBJ2-2; 13 positions match TRBD2. The germline CDR1 and CDR2 sequences are SGHTA and FQGTGA. CDR3 size: 15 residues. Trimming cost V 5 bases and J 5 bases; bases outside gene matches: 2. For the CDR3, the DNA is TGTGCCAGCAGCCGGACTAGCGGGAGAACCGGGGAGCTGTTTTTT. It translates to CASSRTSGRTGELFF. Filled out from reference TRBV7-3 and TRBJ2-2, the complete variable domain reads GAGVSQTPSNKVTEKGKYVELRCDPISGHTALYWYRQSLGQGPEFLIYFQGTGAADDSGLPNDRFFAVRPEGSVSTLKIQRTERGDSAVYLCASSRTSGRTGELFFGEGSRLTVL.

The V call is TRBV29-1, the J call TRBJ2-7; 12 bases map to TRBD1. V was clipped by 2 bases and J by 1 base; unmatched bases: 9. The CDR3 consists of 17 residues. Germline V CDR1 and CDR2: SQVTM, ANQGSEA. CDR3 loop: CSVESHSGQGASYEQYF. In DNA, the CDR3 is TGCAGCGTTGAATCCCACTCGGGACAGGGGGCGTCCTACGAGCAGTACTTC.

This clone has a handful of counts. CDR3 DNA: TGCGCCAGCAGCCGAGATAGCGGGAGAGGCGATGAGCAGTTCTTC. Protein: CASSRDSGRGDEQFF. This chain connects TRBV5-1 to TRBJ2-1; 9 bases align to TRBD2. V was pared by 4 bases and J by 8 bases, with 10 bases of the junction left unmatched. This CDR3 region has 15 residues. Germline CDR1 reads SGHRS; CDR2 reads YFSETQ.

The chain carries TRBV5-1 and TRBJ1-1; TRBD1 agrees at 9 bases. After removal of 4 bases from V and 5 bases from J, the junction contained 6 bases not matched to a gene. In germline, CDR1 is SGHRS, CDR2 YFSETQ. There are 14 residues in the CDR3. The CDR3 reads CASSGDRERTEAFF. DNA of the CDR3: TGCGCCAGCAGCGGGGACAGGGAGAGGACTGAAGCTTTCTTT. The full variable domain, rest sourced from reference TRBV5-1 and TRBJ1-1, is KAGVTQTPRYLIKTRGQQVTLSCSPISGHRSVSWYQQTPGQGLQFLFEYFSETQRNKGNFPGRFSGRQFSNSRSEMNVSTLELGDSALYLCASSGDRERTEAFFGQGTRLTVV.

The gene calls are TRBV10-3 and TRBJ1-1, with 7 bases identical to TRBD1. CDR1 and CDR2 from the germline V gene are ENHRY and SYGVKD. Trimming took 5 bases from V and 4 from J; bases not matched to a gene: 4. CDR3 length equals 13 residues. The CDR3 region is CAISPDRATEAFF. CDR3 sequence (DNA): TGTGCCATCAGTCCTGACAGGGCCACTGAAGCTTTCTTT.

This rearrangement joins TRBV7-2 to TRBJ1-5; D is unclear. Germline V gene data show CDR1 as SGHTA and CDR2 as FQGNSA. This CDR3 is 16 amino acids long. V was clipped by 6 bases and J by 1 base, with 16 bases between them. This CDR3 reads CASSPGKGESNQPQHF. The CDR3 coding sequence is TGTGCCAGCAGTCCCGGGAAGGGAGAGAGCAATCAGCCCCAGCATTTT.

The chain joins TRBV7-9 to TRBJ2-2; 7 nucleotides align to TRBD2. Germline V gene lookup returns CDR1 SEHNR and CDR2 FQNEAQ (reference sequence). The CDR3 has 17 residues. V trimming: 0 bases; J trimming: 0 bases; junction bases outside the gene matches: 4. This CDR3 reads CASSLAGLVTNTGELFF. The CDR3 DNA sequence: TGTGCCAGCAGCTTAGCCGGACTAGTAACGAACACCGGGGAGCTGTTTTTT.

The rearrangement uses TRBV28 and TRBJ2-3; TRBD2 agrees at 10 bases. V shed 6 bases, J shed 6 bases, and the junction held 9 bases outside the gene matches. The germline V gene encodes CDR1 MDHEN and CDR2 SYDVKM. The CDR3 covers 15 residues. CDR3 amino acids: CASRLAGGQEDTQYF. The CDR3, as DNA: TGTGCCAGCAGGTTAGCGGGAGGCCAAGAGGATACGCAGTATTTT.